The 21 T cell receptor beta chains below come from one sample, sequenced in a study of tumor and adjacent non-tumor tissue in lung cancer. RNA was extracted from bulk tissue without any cell sorting. The library came from three nested PCR rounds adapted from ARM-PCR protocols. TCRdb processed the multiplex PCR reads anew with MiXCR; each CDR3 protein has one entry. This sample yields 220,000 or so distinct CDR3 sequences, of which 71% are seen a single time; around 27% belongs to the top ten. Sequencing was carried out using lung tumor tissue. These TCRs come from a man aged 60 to 69 with non-small cell lung cancer.

About this clonotype itself: This may stem from a read error, because a much larger clone lies one nucleotide away. The chain's CDR3 is CNVRGRANTEAFF. The CDR3 region has the DNA TGCAACGTTAGGGGGAGGGCGAACACTGAAGCTTTCTTT. The chain is built from TRBV29-1 and TRBJ1-1; possibly TRBD1 for D (6 bases). Per germline, CDR1 SQVTM and CDR2 ANQGSEA. The CDR3 consists of 13 residues.

Notes on this clonotype: The conserved final phenylalanine or tryptophan is absent from the CDR3, which likely points to a read error. This chain connects TRBV11-1 to TRBJ2-7; D is uncertain. The CDR3 loop spans 16 amino acids. V shed 0 bases and J shed 0 bases, with 12 bases lying between them. CDR1 and CDR2 (germline): SGHAT, FQDESV (reference sequence). CDR3 nucleotides: TGTGCCAGCAGCTTAGCGATTTGTGGCAACTCCTACGAGCAGTACATC. Translation gives CASSLAICGNSYEQYI.

Regarding this clonotype: A much larger clone lies one base from this, so it may be a read error. The chain joins TRBV29-1 to TRBJ2-7; D is unclear. The germline V gene encodes CDR1 SQVTM and CDR2 ANQGSEA. The CDR3 totals 11 residues. CDR3 sequence reads: CSARSGYKQYF. CDR3 sequence (DNA): TGCAGCGCCCGTTCGGGCTACAAGCAGTACTTC.

Concerning this clonotype itself: This may stem from a read error, because a much larger clone lies one nucleotide away. V usage is TRBV6-5 and J usage is TRBJ1-2; the D gene is possibly TRBD1 (6 bases). From germline, CDR1 is MNHEY and CDR2 SVGAGI. The CDR3 length is 14 residues. The CDR3 nucleotides read TGTGCCAGCAGTTACCAGGGGCCCGACTATGGCGACACCTTC. Its protein is CASSYQGPDYGDTF.

About this clonotype: A much larger clone lies a single base off, so this may be a read error. This is likely a read error, given that the CDR3 carries no conserved phenylalanine or tryptophan at its end. V is TRBV12-3 or TRBV12-4 and J is TRBJ2-2; TRBD2 aligns across 8 bases. J was trimmed by 4 bases and V by 6 bases; bases with no gene match: 7. The CDR3 sequence is 15 residues long. CDR3 bases: TGTGCCAGCAGCCGACTTAGCGGGGCCACCGGGGAGCTGTTTTTA. Translated, it gives CASSRLSGATGELFL.

With regard to this clonotype: The junction shows a germline mismatch at one end, possibly a read error. CDR3 region: CASSLGQPNYGYSF. The DNA for the CDR3 is TGTGCCAGCAGCTTGGGACAACCCAACTATGGCTACTCCTTC. This sequence joins TRBV5-5 and TRBJ1-2; D uncertain. Per germline, CDR1 SGHKS and CDR2 YYEKEE (reference sequence). The CDR3 spans 14 residues.

This rearrangement joins TRBV28 to TRBJ2-7, with 8 bases that match TRBD2. CDR1 and CDR2 from the germline V gene are MDHEN and SYDVKM. This CDR3 contains 18 residues. Trimming at V came to 5 bases and at J to 4 bases, leaving 19 bases not matched to a gene. DNA for the CDR3: TGTGCCAGCAGTCGACCGGGGGGGCCATCCCGGGTCTTATACGAGCAGTACTTC. Residues: CASSRPGGPSRVLYEQYF.

A word on this clonotype: One junction end disagrees with the germline gene, perhaps due to a read error. The chain is built from TRBV11-3 and TRBJ2-7, with TRBD2 as a possible D gene (6 bases). CDR1 and CDR2 (germline): SGHNT, YENEEA. The CDR3 runs to 15 residues. CDR3 nucleotides: TGTGTCAGCAGCTTCTCAGCGGGCATCGACTATGAGCAGTACTTC. It yields the protein CVSSFSAGIDYEQYF.

This clonotype was seen repeatedly, ten times or more. V and J are TRBV11-3 and TRBJ2-1; D not resolved. V was shortened by 0 bases and J by 1 base, with 10 bases between the two germline ends. The germline V gene encodes CDR1 SGHNT and CDR2 YENEEA. There are 16 residues in the CDR3. The CDR3: CASSLDGQSSYNEQFF. The CDR3, as DNA: TGTGCCAGCAGCTTAGACGGCCAAAGTTCCTACAATGAGCAGTTCTTC.

Notes on this clonotype: An end of the junction does not agree with germline; a read error may underlie this. The chain recombines TRBV6-1 with TRBJ2-3; TRBD2 matches at 7 bases. The germline V gene has CDR1 MNHNS and CDR2 SASEGT. This CDR3 is 15 amino acids long. CDR3 protein: CASRQLAYSPVTKYF. CDR3 in DNA: TGTGCCAGCAGGCAACTAGCGTATTCTCCAGTTACGAAGTATTTT.

Details on this clonotype: Mismatch with germline at one junction end may stem from a read error. V and J are TRBV6-1 and TRBJ2-7, with 8 bases fitting TRBD1. The CDR3 sequence is 14 residues long. Germline assignment: CDR1 MNHNS and CDR2 SASEGT. In nucleotides, the CDR3 is TGTGCCAGCATCAGAGGGCAGGGGGCCTACGTGCAGTACTTC. Its translation is CASIRGQGAYVQYF.

This clonotype was detected only a few times. The germline gene is not matched at one end of the junction; a read error may be the cause. V usage is TRBV6-1 and J usage is TRBJ1-1; tentatively, D is TRBD1 (6 bases). The germline gives CDR1 MNHNS, CDR2 SASEGT. The CDR3 runs 15 residues. The CDR3 DNA is TGTGCTAGCAGCGATGGGCCGGGGGCCGGAACTGAAGCTTTGTTT. This codes for CASSDGPGAGTEALF.

This chain links TRBV6-2 or TRBV6-3 with TRBJ2-5, with D maybe TRBD2 (5 bases). With 3 bases removed from V and 1 base from J, the gap between germline ends came to 15 bases. Germline values: CDR1 MNHEY, CDR2 SVGEGT. This CDR3 comprises 16 residues. Written as DNA, the CDR3 is TGTGCCAGCAGTTATGGTGCGGGCCCTACCCAAGAGACCCAGTACTTC. Protein product: CASSYGAGPTQETQYF.

This clonotype occurred once. The chain carries TRBV6-2 or TRBV6-3 and TRBJ2-7; the match to TRBD1 covers 9 bases. V was pared by 4 bases and J by 4 bases, with 14 bases of the junction left unmatched. CDR1 MNHEY and CDR2 SVGEGT come from the germline V gene. The CDR3 length is 17 residues. CDR3 sequence: CASSSPKPGQGIYEQYF. The CDR3 bases are TGTGCCAGCAGTTCACCTAAACCGGGACAGGGTATTTACGAGCAGTACTTC.

Of note for this clonotype: A much larger clone lies a single base off, so this may be a read error. The chain couples TRBV11-3 to TRBJ2-1; D may correspond to TRBD1 or TRBD2 (5 bases each). The CDR3 has 13 amino acids. The V and J ends lost 3 bases and 7 bases respectively, with 10 bases between them. CDR1 SGHNT and CDR2 YENEEA come from the germline V gene. CDR3 loop: CASSFLRGNEQFF. In nucleotides, the CDR3 is TGTGCCAGCAGCTTTCTGAGGGGTAATGAGCAGTTCTTC.

This rearrangement joins TRBV20-1 to TRBJ2-7, with D possibly being TRBD1 or TRBD2 (5 bases each). Germline lookup yields CDR1 DFQATT and CDR2 SNEGSKA (reference sequence). This CDR3 is 15 amino acids long. V was shortened by 1 base and J by 2 bases, with 15 bases between the two germline ends. The chain's CDR3 is CSARASVGVAYEQYF. The CDR3 region has the DNA TGCAGTGCTAGAGCCAGCGTGGGGGTAGCCTACGAGCAGTACTTC.

Worth noting for this clonotype: The junction differs from germline at one of its ends, possibly a read error. In nucleotides, the CDR3 is TGCAGCGTAGGACAGGGGGCCTCTGGGCCCAACGTCCTGACTTTC. Translating it yields CSVGQGASGPNVLTF. The chain uses TRBV29-1 and TRBJ2-6, with 11 positions matching TRBD1. The CDR3 consists of 15 residues. The V gene's germline CDR1 is SQVTM and CDR2 ANQGSEA. The full variable domain, with the rest looked up from reference TRBV29-1 and TRBJ2-6, is SAVISQKPSRDICQRGTSLTIQCQVDSQVTMMFWYRQQPGQSLTLIATANQGSEATYESGFVIDKFPISRPNLTFSTLTVSNMSPEDSSIYLCSVGQGASGPNVLTFGAGSRLTVL.

This rearrangement joins TRBV18 to TRBJ2-7; D not certain. Trimming removed 3 bases from V and 3 bases from J, with 6 bases in between. Germline V gives CDR1 KGHSH, CDR2 LQKENI. This CDR3 region has 12 residues. This CDR3 reads CASSPMSYEQYF. Written as DNA, the CDR3 is TGTGCCAGCTCACCTATGAGCTACGAGCAGTACTTC.

With respect to this clonotype: Relative to the germline gene, one junction end is altered; a read error may explain this. J is TRBJ2-3 and V is TRBV20-1; TRBD2 aligns across 7 bases. The CDR3 is 14 amino acids. Germline assignment: CDR1 DFQATT and CDR2 SNEGSKA (reference sequence). CDR3 residues: CGALDIRGADTQYF. The CDR3 coding sequence is TGCGGTGCCTTGGACATCCGGGGGGCAGATACGCAGTATTTT.

With respect to this clonotype: The junction shows a germline mismatch at one end, possibly a read error. The chain links TRBV29-1 to TRBJ2-2; 7 positions agree with TRBD1. The germline V gene has CDR1 SQVTM and CDR2 ANQGSEA. The CDR3 has 16 residues. CDR3 in DNA: TGCGGCGTTTTTACTCCGGGACAGACTAACACCGGGGAGCTGTTTTTT. This sequence encodes CGVFTPGQTNTGELFF.

To note about this clonotype: Possible read error: a much larger clone is one base away. The rearrangement uses TRBV29-1 and TRBJ2-7; D tentatively fits TRBD1 or TRBD2 (5 bases each). CDR3 length equals 13 residues. Germline values: CDR1 SQVTM, CDR2 ANQGSEA. V was cut by 2 bases and J by 9 bases, with 17 bases left in between. CDR3 coding DNA: TGCAGCGTTGAACGACACCGGGGCGAAGGGCAGTACTTC. This encodes CSVERHRGEGQYF.